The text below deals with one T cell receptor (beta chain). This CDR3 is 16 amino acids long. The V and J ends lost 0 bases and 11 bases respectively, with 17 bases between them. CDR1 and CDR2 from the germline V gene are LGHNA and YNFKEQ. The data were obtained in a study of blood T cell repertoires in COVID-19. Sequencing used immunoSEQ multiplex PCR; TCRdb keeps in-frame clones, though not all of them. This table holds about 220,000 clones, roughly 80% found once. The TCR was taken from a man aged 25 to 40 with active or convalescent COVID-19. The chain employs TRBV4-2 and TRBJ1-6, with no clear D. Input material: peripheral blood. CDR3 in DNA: TGTGCCAGCAGCCAAGATCGTATCGGACTTTTGACACCCCTCCACTTT. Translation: CASSQDRIGLLTPLHF.